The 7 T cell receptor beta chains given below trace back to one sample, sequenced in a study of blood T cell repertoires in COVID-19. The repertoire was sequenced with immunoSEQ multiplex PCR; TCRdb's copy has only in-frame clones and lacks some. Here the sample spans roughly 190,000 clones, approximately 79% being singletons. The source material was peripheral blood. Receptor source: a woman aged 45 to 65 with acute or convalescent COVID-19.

CDR3 in amino acids: CASSQGFPGMQYF. The CDR3 bases are TGTGCCAGCAGCCAAGGTTTCCCAGGGATGCAGTACTTC. The chain joins TRBV3-1 (or the pseudogene TRBV3-2) to TRBJ2-7, with D maybe TRBD1 (5 bases). Germline-derived CDR1 and CDR2 are LGHDT and YNNKEL (reference sequence). The CDR3 has 13 residues. The V end was cut by 1 base, the J end by 9 bases, with 13 bases between.

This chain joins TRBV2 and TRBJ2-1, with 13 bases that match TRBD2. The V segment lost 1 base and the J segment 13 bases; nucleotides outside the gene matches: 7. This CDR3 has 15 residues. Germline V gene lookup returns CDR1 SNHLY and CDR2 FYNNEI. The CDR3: CASSEVRGLAGSQFF. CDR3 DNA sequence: TGTGCCAGCAGTGAAGTAAGGGGACTAGCGGGGAGTCAGTTCTTC.

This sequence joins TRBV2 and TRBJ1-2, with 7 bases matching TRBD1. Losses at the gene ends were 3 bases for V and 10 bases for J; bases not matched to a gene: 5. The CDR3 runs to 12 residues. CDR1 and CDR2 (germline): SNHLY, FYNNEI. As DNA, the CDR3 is TGTGCCAGCAGTGAGGACAGGCCTTACTACACCTTC. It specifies CASSEDRPYYTF.

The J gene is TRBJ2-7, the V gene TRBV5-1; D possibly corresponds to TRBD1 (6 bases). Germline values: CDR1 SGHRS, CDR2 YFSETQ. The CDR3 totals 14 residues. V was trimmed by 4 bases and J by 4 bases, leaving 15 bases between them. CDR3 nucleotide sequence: TGCGCCAGCAGCAGGCAGGGGCAGGGGTACGAGCAGTACTTC. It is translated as CASSRQGQGYEQYF.

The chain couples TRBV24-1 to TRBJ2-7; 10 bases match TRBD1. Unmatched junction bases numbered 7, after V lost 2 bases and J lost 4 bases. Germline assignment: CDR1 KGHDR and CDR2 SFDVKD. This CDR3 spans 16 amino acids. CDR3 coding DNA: TGTGCCACCAGTGATTCCAGGGACAGGGGAGGTTACGAGCAGTACTTC. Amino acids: CATSDSRDRGGYEQYF.

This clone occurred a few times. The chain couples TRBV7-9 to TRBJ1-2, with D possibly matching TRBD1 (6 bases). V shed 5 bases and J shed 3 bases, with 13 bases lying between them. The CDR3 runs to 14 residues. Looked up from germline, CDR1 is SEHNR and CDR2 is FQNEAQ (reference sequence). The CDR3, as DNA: TGTGCCAGCAGCCTAGGTGGACAGTACTATGGCTACACCTTC. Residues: CASSLGGQYYGYTF. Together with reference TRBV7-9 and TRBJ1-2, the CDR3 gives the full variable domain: DTGVSQNPRHKITKRGQNVTFRCDPISEHNRLYWYRQTLGQGPEFLTYFQNEAQLEKSRLLSDRFSAERPKGSFSTLEIQRTEQGDSAMYLCASSLGGQYYGYTFGSGTRLTVV.

Here the CDR3 DNA reads TGTGCCAGCAGCCGAAGACTAGTCCCTAGCACAGATACGCAGTATTTT. It codes for CASSRRLVPSTDTQYF. The chain employs TRBV3-1 (or the pseudogene TRBV3-2) and TRBJ2-3, with D possibly being TRBD2 (6 bases). Germline loops: CDR1 LGHDT, CDR2 YNNKEL (reference sequence). V lost 4 bases to trimming and J lost 0 bases, with 14 bases between them. This CDR3 region has 16 residues.